This TCR beta chain was sequenced in a study of long-term antiretroviral therapy in people with HIV. Germline V gene data show CDR1 as SEHNR and CDR2 as FQNEAQ (reference sequence). The CDR3 has 14 amino acids. V was cut by 4 bases and J by 5 bases, with 12 bases left in between. Findings of the study overall: ART adherence, viral resistance and therapy changes went undocumented.

The libraries were made with immunoSEQ v3.0 at survey level. Produced via immunoSEQ multiplex PCR; TCRdb's table is partial and in-frame only. The sample carries 35,000 or so clones, over 60% recorded once. On this clone itself: What it binds is not known.

Every one of the participants with HIV received treatment in the United States. This TCR was recovered from a woman aged 50 to 60 with HIV. Sample: unsorted PBMCs, taken 2 years after starting antiretroviral therapy. The rearrangement joins TRBV7-9 to TRBJ2-1, with no clear D. DNA of the CDR3: TGTGCCAGCAGCTCTCCCGGGCTCCACAATGAGCAGTTCTTC. This codes for CASSSPGLHNEQFF.